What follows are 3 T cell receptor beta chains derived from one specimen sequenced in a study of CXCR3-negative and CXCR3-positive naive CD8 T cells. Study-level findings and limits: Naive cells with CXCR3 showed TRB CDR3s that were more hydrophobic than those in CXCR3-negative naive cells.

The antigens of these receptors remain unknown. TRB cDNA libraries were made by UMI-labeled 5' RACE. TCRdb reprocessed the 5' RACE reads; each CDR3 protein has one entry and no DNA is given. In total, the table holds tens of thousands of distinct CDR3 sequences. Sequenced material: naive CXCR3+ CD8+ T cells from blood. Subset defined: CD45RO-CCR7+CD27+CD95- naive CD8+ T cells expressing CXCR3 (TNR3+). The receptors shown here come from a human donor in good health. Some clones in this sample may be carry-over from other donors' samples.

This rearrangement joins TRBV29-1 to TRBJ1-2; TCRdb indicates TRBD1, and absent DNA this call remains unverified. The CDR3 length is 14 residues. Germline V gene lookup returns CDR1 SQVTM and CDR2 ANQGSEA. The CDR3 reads CSVGQGDRNYGYTF.

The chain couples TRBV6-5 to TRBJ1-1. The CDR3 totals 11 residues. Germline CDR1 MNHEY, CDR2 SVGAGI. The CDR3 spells CASTLNTEAFF.

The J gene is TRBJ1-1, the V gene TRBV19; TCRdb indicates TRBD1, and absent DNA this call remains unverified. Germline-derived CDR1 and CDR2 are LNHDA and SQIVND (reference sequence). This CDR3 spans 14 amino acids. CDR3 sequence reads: CASSKQGPNTEAFF.